These T cell receptor beta chains were read from a single sample in a study of tumor and adjacent non-tumor tissue in lung cancer. From the multiplex PCR reads, TCRdb called clonotypes with MiXCR, one entry per CDR3 protein. Here the sample spans approximately 140,000 distinct CDR3 sequences, approximately 72% being singletons. The sample taken for sequencing was lung tumor tissue. The source is a man aged 60-69 years with small cell lung cancer. Each CDR3 is given with its conserved first and last residue. Each record gives: V gene, J gene, clone size, D gene, CDR3 protein, CDR3 DNA. D genes are given only for firm matches. The listing skips clone size in some rows; elsewhere it reads once, few, many or a size class.

TRBV20-1	TRBJ1-5	few	-	CSASWGEGRNQPQHF	TGCAGTGCTAGTTGGGGGGAGGGGCGTAATCAGCCCCAGCATTTT
TRBV11-2	TRBJ2-3	-	-	CASSPDRVRSIDTQYF	TGTGCCAGCAGTCCAGACAGAGTTCGTTCAATAGATACGCAGTATTTT
TRBV6-5	TRBJ1-6	-	-	CAIRHGAVNSPLHF	TGTGCCATCAGACATGGGGCTGTTAATTCACCCCTCCACTTT
TRBV10-3	TRBJ2-1	-	-	CAISDRDRISSYSEQFF	TGTGCCATCAGCGACCGGGACCGGATTAGCTCCTACAGTGAACAGTTCTTC
TRBV12-3/TRBV12-4	TRBJ1-2	-	-	CASSLRTGYTF	TGTGCCAGCAGTTTAAGGACGGGCTACACCTTC
TRBV20-1	TRBJ2-7	once	-	CSARGDKTVYERYF	TGCAGTGCTAGAGGCGACAAGACGGTCTATGAGCGGTACTTC
TRBV20-1	TRBJ2-2	-	TRBD2	CSGASGTGELFF	TGCAGTGGGGCTAGCGGGACCGGGGAGCTGTTTTTT
TRBV11-3	TRBJ2-3	-	-	CPSNVRSFSTDTQYF	TGTCCCAGCAACGTGCGTAGTTTTAGCACAGATACGCAGTATTTT
TRBV5-1	TRBJ1-1	-	-	CASSTGRPDITEAFF	TGCGCCAGCAGCACGGGACGGCCGGACATCACTGAAGCTTTCTTT
TRBV13	TRBJ2-3	-	TRBD2	CASSPSGWLAGDTQYF	TGTGCCAGCAGCCCGTCGGGGTGGTTAGCGGGAGATACGCAGTATTTT
TRBV28	TRBJ1-5	once	-	CASSFVYQTQHF	TGTGCCAGCAGCTTTGTCTATCAGACCCAGCATTTT
TRBV28	TRBJ2-5	-	TRBD2	CSSSLTSGRAGETQYF	TGTTCCAGCAGTTTGACTAGCGGGAGGGCCGGAGAGACTCAGTACTTC
TRBV7-9	TRBJ2-7	-	-	CASSLAAGTVYEQYF	TGTGCCAGCAGCTTAGCTGCGGGGACAGTCTACGAGCAGTACTTC
TRBV12-3/TRBV12-4	TRBJ2-3	few	TRBD2	CASSERSWGLASTDTQYF	TGTGCCAGCAGTGAAAGGAGCTGGGGACTAGCCAGCACAGATACGCAGTATTTT
TRBV11-2	TRBJ2-2	-	TRBD2	CASNQAGGPRELFF	TGTGCCAGCAACCAAGCGGGGGGACCCAGGGAGCTGTTTTTT
TRBV24-1	TRBJ2-3	-	-	CAAQGLSTDTQYF	TGTGCCGCGCAGGGACTCAGCACAGATACGCAGTATTTT
TRBV11-2	TRBJ2-1	once	TRBD2	CASSLRLTSGRANEQFF	TGTGCCAGCAGCTTAAGGCTGACTAGCGGGAGGGCCAATGAGCAGTTCTTC
TRBV5-6	TRBJ1-1	-	TRBD1	CASNGTGLGTVAFF	TGTGCCAGCAACGGGACAGGTCTCGGGACTGTAGCTTTCTTT
TRBV6-1	TRBJ1-5	-	TRBD1	CGSRGGFGSQPQHF	TGTGGCAGCAGGGGGGGGTTCGGCAGTCAGCCCCAGCATTTT
TRBV4-2	TRBJ2-3	few	TRBD2	CASSLFTTSGSTDTQYF	TGTGCCAGCAGCTTATTTACGACTAGCGGAAGCACGGATACGCAGTATTTT
TRBV4-1	TRBJ2-7	many	TRBD2	CASSQGERTSGISYEQYF	TGCGCCAGCAGCCAAGGAGAGAGGACTAGCGGTATTTCCTACGAGCAGTACTTC
TRBV4-1	TRBJ2-5	-	-	CASSQDPGAMETHYF	TGCGCCAGCAGCCAAGATCCTGGGGCTATGGAGACCCATTACTTC
TRBV12-3/TRBV12-4	TRBJ1-1	-	TRBD1	CASSRSTGQVDAFF	TGTGCCAGCAGTCGATCTACTGGACAGGTTGATGCTTTCTTT
TRBV11-1	TRBJ2-1	-	TRBD1	CDSSLGQGAEHEQFF	TGTGACAGCAGCCTGGGACAGGGGGCTGAACATGAGCAGTTCTTC
TRBV29-1	TRBJ2-5	-	-	CSVLVVREIQYF	TGCAGCGTTCTGGTGGTTAGGGAGATCCAGTACTTC
TRBV11-3	TRBJ2-1	-	TRBD2	CAWSSGLAGGPYNEQFF	TGTGCTTGGAGCTCGGGACTAGCGGGAGGGCCCTACAATGAGCAGTTCTTC
TRBV20-1	TRBJ2-3	few	-	CSASQALTDTQYF	TGCAGTGCTAGCCAAGCTTTAACAGATACGCAGTATTTT
TRBV9	TRBJ2-5	-	-	CANSVGSGETQYF	TGTGCCAACAGCGTAGGTTCGGGGGAGACCCAGTACTTC
TRBV11-2	TRBJ1-5	-	-	CASSLDNSNQPQHF	TGTGCCAGCAGCTTGGACAATAGCAATCAGCCGCAGCATTTT
TRBV6-2/TRBV6-3	TRBJ1-2	many	-	CATKDSGEGYGYTF	TGTGCCACCAAAGACTCAGGAGAGGGGTATGGCTACACCTTC
TRBV5-1	TRBJ2-1	-	-	CASSPWTSAQGNEQFF	TGCGCCAGCAGCCCTTGGACCTCCGCGCAGGGCAATGAGCAGTTCTTC
TRBV25-1	TRBJ2-1	once	-	CANSGFNEQFF	TGTGCCAACAGCGGTTTCAATGAGCAGTTCTTC
TRBV4-1	TRBJ2-7	many	TRBD1	CASSLGTGPYEQYF	TGCGCCAGCAGCCTCGGGACAGGGCCATACGAGCAGTACTTC
TRBV20-1	TRBJ1-6	-	-	CNATIPEHGNSPLHF	TGCAATGCTACAATCCCGGAACACGGAAATTCACCCCTCCACTTT
TRBV12-3/TRBV12-4	TRBJ1-3	many	-	CASSLVWARGNTIYF	TGTGCCAGCAGTTTAGTGTGGGCGAGAGGAAACACCATATATTTT
TRBV11-3	TRBJ2-1	-	TRBD2	CASSLKRYPAGGEQFF	TGTGCCAGCAGCTTAAAGCGATACCCAGCGGGAGGTGAGCAGTTCTTC
TRBV6-1	TRBJ1-4	-	-	CASSTSRGDNGKLFF	TGCGCCAGCAGTACATCAAGGGGGGATAATGGAAAACTGTTTTTT
TRBV20-1	TRBJ2-4	-	-	CSMTGTAVGNIKYF	TGCAGTATGACCGGTACAGCTGTGGGAAACATTAAGTACTTC
TRBV6-5	TRBJ1-1	-	-	CASRYKRDIEAFF	TGTGCCAGCAGATACAAGAGGGACATTGAAGCTTTCTTT
TRBV4-1	TRBJ2-7	-	TRBD2	CASSPKGLPGLRNSYEQYF	TGCGCCAGTAGCCCAAAGGGACTACCGGGATTGAGGAACTCCTACGAGCAGTACTTC
TRBV11-2	TRBJ2-2	-	TRBD1	CASTKGAGGNAGELFF	TGTGCCTCGACTAAGGGGGCAGGGGGTAACGCCGGGGAGCTGTTTTTT
TRBV20-1	TRBJ2-1	many	TRBD2	CSASGGVDNEQFF	TGCAGTGCTAGCGGGGGGGTGGACAATGAGCAGTTCTTC
TRBV12-3/TRBV12-4	TRBJ2-7	-	TRBD2	CASSSPGLAGYEQYF	TGTGCCAGCAGCTCTCCGGGACTAGCGGGCTATGAGCAGTACTTC
TRBV5-4	TRBJ1-2	-	TRBD1	CASRTGRVGGYTF	TGTGCCAGCAGGACAGGGCGAGTAGGTGGCTACACCTTC
TRBV6-1	TRBJ1-5	-	-	CANLRDTYQPQHF	TGTGCCAACCTACGAGACACCTATCAGCCCCAGCATTTT
TRBV5-1	TRBJ2-3	-	-	CSSRDIGLDTRYF	TGCTCCAGCCGGGACATAGGCTTAGATACGCGGTATTTT
TRBV20-1	TRBJ1-5	-	TRBD1	CSARRTGSSNQPQHF	TGCAGTGCTAGACGGACAGGGTCTAGCAATCAGCCCCAGCATTTT